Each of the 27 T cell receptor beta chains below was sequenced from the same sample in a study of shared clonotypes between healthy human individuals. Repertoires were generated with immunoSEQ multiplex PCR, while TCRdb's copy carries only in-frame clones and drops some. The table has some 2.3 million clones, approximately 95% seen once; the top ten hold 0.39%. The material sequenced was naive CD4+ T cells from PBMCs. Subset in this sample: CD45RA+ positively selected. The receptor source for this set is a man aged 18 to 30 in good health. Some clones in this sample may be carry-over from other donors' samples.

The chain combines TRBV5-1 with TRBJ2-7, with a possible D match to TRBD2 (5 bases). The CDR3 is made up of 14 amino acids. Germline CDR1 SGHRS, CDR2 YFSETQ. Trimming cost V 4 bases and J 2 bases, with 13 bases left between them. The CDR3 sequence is CASSTTTRTYEQYF. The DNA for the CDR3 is TGCGCCAGCAGCACAACTACTAGAACCTACGAGCAGTACTTC.

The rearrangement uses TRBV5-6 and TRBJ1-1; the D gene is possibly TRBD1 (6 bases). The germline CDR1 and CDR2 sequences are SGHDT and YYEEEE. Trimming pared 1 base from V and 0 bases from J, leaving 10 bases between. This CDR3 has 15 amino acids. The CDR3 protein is CASSLPHRVNTEAFF. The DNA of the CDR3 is TGTGCCAGCAGCTTGCCGCACAGGGTGAACACTGAAGCTTTCTTT.

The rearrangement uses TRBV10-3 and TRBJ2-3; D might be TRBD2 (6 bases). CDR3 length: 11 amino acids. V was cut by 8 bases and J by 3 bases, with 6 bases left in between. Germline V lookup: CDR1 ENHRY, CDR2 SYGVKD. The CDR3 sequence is CAIGTTDTQYF. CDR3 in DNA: TGTGCCATCGGGACTACAGATACGCAGTATTTT.

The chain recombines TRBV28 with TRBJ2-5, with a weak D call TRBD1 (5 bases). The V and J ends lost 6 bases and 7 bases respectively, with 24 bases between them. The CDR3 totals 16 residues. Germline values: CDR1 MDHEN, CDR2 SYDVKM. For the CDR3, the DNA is TGTGCCAGCAGCGTCCCTTTCCCGGCCCAGGGTACGACCCAGTACTTC. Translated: CASSVPFPAQGTTQYF.

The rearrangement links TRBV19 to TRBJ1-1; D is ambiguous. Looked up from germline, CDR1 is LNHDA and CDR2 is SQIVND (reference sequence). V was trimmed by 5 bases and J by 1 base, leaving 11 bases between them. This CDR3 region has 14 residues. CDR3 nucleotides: TGTGCCAGTAGTTTGACCCACGGGAACACTGAAGCTTTCTTT. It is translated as CASSLTHGNTEAFF. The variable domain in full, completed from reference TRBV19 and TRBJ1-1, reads DGGITQSPKYLFRKEGQNVTLSCEQNLNHDAMYWYRQDPGQGLRLIYYSQIVNDFQKGDIAEGYSVSREKKESFPLTVTSAQKNPTAFYLCASSLTHGNTEAFFGQGTRLTVV.

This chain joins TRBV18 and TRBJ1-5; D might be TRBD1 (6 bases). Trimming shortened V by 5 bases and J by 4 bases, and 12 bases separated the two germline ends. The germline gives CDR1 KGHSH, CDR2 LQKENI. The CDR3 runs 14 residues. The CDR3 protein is CASSEQGLNQPQHF. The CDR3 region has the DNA TGTGCCAGCTCAGAACAGGGACTGAATCAGCCCCAGCATTTT.

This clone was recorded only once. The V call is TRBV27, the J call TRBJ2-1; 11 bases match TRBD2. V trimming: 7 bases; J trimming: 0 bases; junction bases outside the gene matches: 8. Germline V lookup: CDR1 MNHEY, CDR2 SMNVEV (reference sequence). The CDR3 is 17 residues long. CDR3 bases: TGTGCCAGCACAAGGACTAGCGGGCGGAGCTCCTACAATGAGCAGTTCTTC. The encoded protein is CASTRTSGRSSYNEQFF.

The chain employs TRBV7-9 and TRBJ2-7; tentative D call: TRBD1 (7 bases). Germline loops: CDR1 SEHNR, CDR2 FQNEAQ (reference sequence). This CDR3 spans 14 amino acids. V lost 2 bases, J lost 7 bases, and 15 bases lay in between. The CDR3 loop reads CASSLPKGAGEQYF. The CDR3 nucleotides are TGTGCCAGCAGCTTACCAAAGGGGGCGGGGGAGCAGTACTTC.

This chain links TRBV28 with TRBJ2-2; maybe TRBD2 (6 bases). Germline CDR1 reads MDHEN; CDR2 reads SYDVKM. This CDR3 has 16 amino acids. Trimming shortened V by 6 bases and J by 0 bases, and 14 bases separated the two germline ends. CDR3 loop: CASRTQGLANTGELFF. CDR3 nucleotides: TGTGCCAGCAGGACCCAGGGACTCGCGAACACCGGGGAGCTGTTTTTT.

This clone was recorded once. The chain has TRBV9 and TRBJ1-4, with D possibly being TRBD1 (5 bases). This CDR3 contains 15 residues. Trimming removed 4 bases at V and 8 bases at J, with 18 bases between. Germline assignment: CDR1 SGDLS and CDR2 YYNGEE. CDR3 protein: CASSPAAFRGEKLFF. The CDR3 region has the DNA TGTGCCAGCAGCCCAGCCGCATTTCGGGGGGAAAAACTGTTTTTT.

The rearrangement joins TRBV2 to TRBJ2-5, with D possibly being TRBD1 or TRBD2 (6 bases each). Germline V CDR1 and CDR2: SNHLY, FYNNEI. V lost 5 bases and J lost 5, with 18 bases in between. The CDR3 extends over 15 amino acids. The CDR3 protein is CASSYLKGGSETQYF. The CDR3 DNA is TGTGCCAGCAGTTATCTAAAGGGGGGCTCGGAGACCCAGTACTTC.

Here the CDR3 DNA reads TGTGCCAGCAGTTCCCTGGGAGGCCCCTATGGCTACACCTTC. Residues: CASSSLGGPYGYTF. J is TRBJ1-2 and V is TRBV6-6; D uncertain. V shed 4 bases and J shed 4 bases, with 13 bases lying between them. CDR3 length: 14 amino acids. Germline V gene lookup returns CDR1 MNHNY and CDR2 SVGAGI (reference sequence).

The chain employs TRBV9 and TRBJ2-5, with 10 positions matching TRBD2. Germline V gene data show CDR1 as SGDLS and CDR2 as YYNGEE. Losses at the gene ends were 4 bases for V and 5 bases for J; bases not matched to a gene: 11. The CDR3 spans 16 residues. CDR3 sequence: CASSPRVTSGYETQYF. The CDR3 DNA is TGTGCCAGCAGCCCCCGAGTGACTAGCGGGTATGAGACCCAGTACTTC.

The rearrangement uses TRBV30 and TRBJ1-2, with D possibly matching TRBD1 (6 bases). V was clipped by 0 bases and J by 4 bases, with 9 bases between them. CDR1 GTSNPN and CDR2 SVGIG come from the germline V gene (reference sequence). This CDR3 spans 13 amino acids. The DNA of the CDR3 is TGTGCCTGGAGTGTCGGGGGCATCTATGGCTACACCTTC. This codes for CAWSVGGIYGYTF.

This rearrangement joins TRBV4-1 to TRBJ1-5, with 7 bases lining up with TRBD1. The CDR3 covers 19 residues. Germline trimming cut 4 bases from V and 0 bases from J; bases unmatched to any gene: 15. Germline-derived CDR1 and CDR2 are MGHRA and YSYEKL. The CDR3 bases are TGCGCCAGCAGCCCCCTGGGAGCAGGGGGGCTTTATAGCAATCAGCCCCAGCATTTT. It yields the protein CASSPLGAGGLYSNQPQHF.

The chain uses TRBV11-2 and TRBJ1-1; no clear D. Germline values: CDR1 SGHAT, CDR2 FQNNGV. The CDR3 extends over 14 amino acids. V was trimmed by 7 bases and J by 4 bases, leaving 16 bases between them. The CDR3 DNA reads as TGTGCCAGCACCCTGGACCTTTGGGGCACTGAAGCTTTCTTT. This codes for CASTLDLWGTEAFF.

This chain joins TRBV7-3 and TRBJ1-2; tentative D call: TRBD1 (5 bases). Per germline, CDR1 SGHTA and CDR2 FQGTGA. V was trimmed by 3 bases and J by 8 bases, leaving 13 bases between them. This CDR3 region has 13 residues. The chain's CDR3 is CASSFYPGSGYTF. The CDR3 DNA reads TGTGCCAGCAGCTTTTATCCAGGGTCGGGCTACACCTTC.

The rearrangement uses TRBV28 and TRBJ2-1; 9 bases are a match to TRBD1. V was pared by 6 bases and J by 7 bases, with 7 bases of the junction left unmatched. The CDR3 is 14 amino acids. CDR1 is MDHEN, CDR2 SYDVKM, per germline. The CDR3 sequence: CASRGTGSRNEQFF. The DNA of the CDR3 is TGTGCCAGCAGGGGGACAGGGTCAAGGAATGAGCAGTTCTTC.

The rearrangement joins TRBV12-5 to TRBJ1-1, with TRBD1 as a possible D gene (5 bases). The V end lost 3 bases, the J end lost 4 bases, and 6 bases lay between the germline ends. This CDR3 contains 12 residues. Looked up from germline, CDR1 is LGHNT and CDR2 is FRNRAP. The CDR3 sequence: CASGFGTTEAFF. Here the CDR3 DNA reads TGTGCTAGTGGTTTTGGGACCACTGAAGCTTTCTTT.

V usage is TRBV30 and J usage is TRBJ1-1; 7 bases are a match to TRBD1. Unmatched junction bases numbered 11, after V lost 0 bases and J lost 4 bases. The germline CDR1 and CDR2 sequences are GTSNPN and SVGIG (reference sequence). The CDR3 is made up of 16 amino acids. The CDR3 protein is CAWSVRGRGSGTEAFF. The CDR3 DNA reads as TGTGCCTGGAGTGTGAGGGGCAGGGGGTCGGGCACTGAAGCTTTCTTT. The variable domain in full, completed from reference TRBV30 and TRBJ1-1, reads SQTIHQWPATLVQPVGSPLSLECTVEGTSNPNLYWYRQAAGRGLQLLFYSVGIGQISSEVPQNLSASRPQDRQFILSSKKLLLSDSGFYLCAWSVRGRGSGTEAFFGQGTRLTVV.

This CDR3 reads CASSLGGDRQPQHF. The CDR3 DNA is TGTGCCAGCAGCTTGGGTGGGGACCGTCAGCCCCAGCATTTT. The chain is built from TRBV5-6 and TRBJ1-5; possible D gene TRBD1, 5 bases. V dropped 0 bases and J dropped 6 bases, with 10 bases sitting between them. Germline CDR1 reads SGHDT; CDR2 reads YYEEEE. The length of the CDR3 is 14 residues. The whole variable domain, remainder taken from reference TRBV5-6 and TRBJ1-5, is DAGVTQSPTHLIKTRGQQVTLRCSPKSGHDTVSWYQQALGQGPQFIFQYYEEEERQRGNFPDRFSGHQFPNYSSELNVNALLLGDSALYLCASSLGGDRQPQHFGDGTRLSIL.

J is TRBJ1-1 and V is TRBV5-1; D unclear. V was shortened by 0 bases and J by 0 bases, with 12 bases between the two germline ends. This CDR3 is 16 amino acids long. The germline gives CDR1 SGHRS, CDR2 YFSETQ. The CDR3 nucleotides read TGCGCCAGCAGCTTGGGGTCAGAGGCCATGAACACTGAAGCTTTCTTT. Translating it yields CASSLGSEAMNTEAFF.

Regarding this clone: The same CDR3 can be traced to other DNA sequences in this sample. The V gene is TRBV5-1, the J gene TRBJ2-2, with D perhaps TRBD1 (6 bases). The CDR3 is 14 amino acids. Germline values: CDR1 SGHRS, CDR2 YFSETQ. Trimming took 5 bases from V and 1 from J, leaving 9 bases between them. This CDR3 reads CASSLQGNTGELFF. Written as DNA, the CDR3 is TGCGCCAGCAGTTTACAGGGGAACACCGGGGAGCTGTTTTTT. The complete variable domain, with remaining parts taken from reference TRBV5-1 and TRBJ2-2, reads KAGVTQTPRYLIKTRGQQVTLSCSPISGHRSVSWYQQTPGQGLQFLFEYFSETQRNKGNFPGRFSGRQFSNSRSEMNVSTLELGDSALYLCASSLQGNTGELFFGEGSRLTVL.

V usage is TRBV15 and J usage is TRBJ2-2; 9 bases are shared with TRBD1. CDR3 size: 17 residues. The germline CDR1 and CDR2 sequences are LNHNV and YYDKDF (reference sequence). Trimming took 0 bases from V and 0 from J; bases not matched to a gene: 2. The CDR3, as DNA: TGTGCCACCAGCAGAGATGGGGACAGGGCGAACACCGGGGAGCTGTTTTTT. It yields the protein CATSRDGDRANTGELFF.

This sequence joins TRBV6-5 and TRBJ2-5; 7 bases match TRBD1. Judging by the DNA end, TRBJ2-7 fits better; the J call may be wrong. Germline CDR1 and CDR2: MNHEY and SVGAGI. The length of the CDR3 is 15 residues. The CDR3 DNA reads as TGTGCCAGCAGTTACTCTGGGACAGCCAACTACGAGCAGTACTTC. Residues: CASSYSGTANYEQYF.

For the CDR3, the DNA is TGTGCCAGCAGTTTATTGAGCGGACAGGGGAGAAAGACCCAGTACTTC. Its protein product is CASSLLSGQGRKTQYF. The chain links TRBV27 to TRBJ2-5, with TRBD1 identical over 9 bases. V shed 1 base and J 6 bases; nucleotides not matched to a gene: 9. Germline CDR1 reads MNHEY; CDR2 reads SMNVEV (reference sequence). This CDR3 comprises 16 residues.

The DNA for the CDR3 is TGTGCCAGCACGGTGACAGGGGAGAGGTACGAGCAGTACTTC. Its translation is CASTVTGERYEQYF. The chain has TRBV28 and TRBJ2-7; 8 nucleotides line up with TRBD1. Per germline, CDR1 MDHEN and CDR2 SYDVKM. CDR3 length: 14 residues. J gave up 4 bases and V 7 bases, and 9 bases lay outside the gene matches.